The 31 T cell receptor delta chains below were found in one sample sequenced in a study of gamma-delta chains in newborns, infants, children. TCRdb re-processed the reads using CATT. The sample lists about 5,400 delta-chain clones, under 20% occurring once. Specimen: blood. These receptors were obtained from a child who was a newborn, infant or young child, either healthy, febrile or measles-vaccinated (not recorded which).

The V call is TRDV2, the J call TRDJ3; 11 bases agree with TRDD3. After removal of 3 bases from V and 2 bases from J, the junction contained 8 bases not matched to a gene. This CDR3 has 19 amino acids. The germline V gene encodes CDR1 GEAIGNYY and CDR2 EKD. This CDR3 is CACDPVLGDRPWDTRQMFF. CDR3 DNA: TGTGCCTGTGACCCTGTACTGGGGGATAGACCCTGGGACACCCGACAGATGTTTTTC.

This rearrangement joins TRDV1 to TRDJ1; the D gene is possibly TRDD2 (6 bases). Since TCRdb gives no J gene, matching the DNA to germline was used here to assign it. V shed 3 bases and J shed 5 bases, with 22 bases lying between them. From germline, CDR1 is TSWWSYY and CDR2 QGS. The CDR3 runs to 17 residues. CDR3 residues: CALGECLPLLSLDKLIF. CDR3 bases: TGTGCTCTTGGGGAGTGCCTTCCACTGTTAAGTTTGGATAAACTCATCTTT.

Details on this clone: One base away lies a much larger clone, so this may be a sequencing read error. This sample includes further DNA sequences coding for the same CDR3. The chain uses TRDV2 and TRDJ3; 10 bases map to TRDD3. The CDR3 loop spans 18 amino acids. The germline V gene has CDR1 GEAIGNYY and CDR2 EKD. The chain's CDR3 is CACDWGIPTSWDTRQMFF. The CDR3 region has the DNA TGTGCCTGTGACTGGGGGATACCTACCTCCTGGGACACCCGGCAGATGTTTTTC.

By share of the sample, this clone is medium-sized. The CDR3 sequence: CACDTVLGGSWDTRQMFF. CDR3 in DNA: TGTGCCTGTGACACCGTACTGGGGGGCTCCTGGGACACCCGACAGATGTTTTTC. The chain uses TRDV2 and TRDJ3; 8 nucleotides line up with TRDD3. In germline, CDR1 is GEAIGNYY, CDR2 EKD. CDR3 size: 18 residues. V was pared by 0 bases and J by 0 bases, with 3 bases of the junction left unmatched.

Worth noting for this clone: The sample has other DNA sequences that encode this CDR3 too. This chain joins TRDV2 and TRDJ1, with D perhaps matching TRDD3 (5 bases). This CDR3 has 18 amino acids. V lost 0 bases, J lost 1 base, and 20 bases lay in between. From germline, CDR1 is GEAIGNYY and CDR2 EKD. The CDR3 bases are TGTGCCTGTGACACCGTTTTCACTGGTGGACTATCCACCGATAAACTCATCTTT. Its translation is CACDTVFTGGLSTDKLIF.

CDR3 bases: TGTGCCTGTGACACCGTTGGGGGTATGACAGCACAACTCTTCTTT. Translating gives CACDTVGGMTAQLFF. The rearrangement links TRDV2 to TRDJ2; TRDD3 might be the D (6 bases). The germline V and J ends were trimmed by 0 bases and 3 bases, with 10 bases remaining between them. This CDR3 contains 15 residues. CDR1 GEAIGNYY and CDR2 EKD come from the germline V gene.

This clone turned up a few times. At one of its ends the junction is not consistent with the germline gene, which may arise from a read error. The sample holds other DNA sequences that translate to the same CDR3. The V call is TRDV2, the J call TRDJ3; TRDD3 is a possible D gene (5 bases). The V gene's germline CDR1 is GEAIGNYY and CDR2 EKD. The CDR3 is 18 residues long. The DNA for the CDR3 is TGTGCCTGTGACACCGCCGGGGGTAGCTCCTGGGACACCCGACAGATGTTCTTC. Protein sequence: CACDTAGGSSWDTRQMFF.

About this clone: This CDR3 is also generated by other DNA sequences in the sample. Although no V gene was called, TRDJ1 is the J gene; the tabulated D call, TRDD3, remains unverified against the DNA. The CDR3 runs 22 residues. The CDR3 nucleotides are TGTGCTCTTGGGGCCCGCCTCGAATTATTCTCCTGGGGGAGGGCACACACCGATAAACTCATCTTT. This sequence encodes CALGARLELFSWGRAHTDKLIF.

This clone was seen only a few times. Within the sample, other DNA sequences also encode this same CDR3. The rearrangement joins TRDV2 to TRDJ1; 12 nucleotides match TRDD3. Germline CDR1 and CDR2: GEAIGNYY and EKD. J lost 0 bases, V lost 4 bases, and 29 bases had no gene match. The CDR3 totals 24 residues. The CDR3 DNA reads TGTGCCTGTGATCATCGTCAGGGTGAACCTTCTCGACTGGGGGATACTGGGGACACCGATAAACTCATCTTT. Encoded protein: CACDHRQGEPSRLGDTGDTDKLIF.

The chain recombines TRDV2 with TRDJ3; 10 bases match TRDD3. The trim removed 0 bases at V and 0 bases at J, leaving 7 bases unmatched. Germline CDR1 GEAIGNYY, CDR2 EKD. CDR3 length equals 20 residues. In nucleotides, the CDR3 is TGTGCCTGTGACACCGTGGTGGGGGATACCGGCTCCTGGGACACCCGACAGATGTTTTTC. It codes for CACDTVVGDTGSWDTRQMFF.

The gene calls are TRDV2 and TRDJ1, with D hard to call. CDR3 length: 20 amino acids. The V and J ends lost 3 bases and 3 bases respectively, with 31 bases between them. From germline, CDR1 is GEAIGNYY and CDR2 EKD. Here the CDR3 reads CACDPLGVLGAQGGSDKLIF. The CDR3 bases are TGTGCCTGTGACCCACTAGGAGTACTCGGGGCTCAAGGTGGGTCCGATAAACTCATCTTT.

In its sample, this clone ranks as medium-sized. The chain is built from TRDV2 and TRDJ3; the D gene is possibly TRDD3 (6 bases). Trimming removed 0 bases at V and 0 bases at J, with 17 bases between. The CDR3 loop spans 20 amino acids. CDR1 is GEAIGNYY and CDR2 is EKD in the germline V gene. The CDR3 is CACDTVPGETSSWDTRQMFF. DNA for the CDR3: TGTGCCTGTGACACCGTCCCGGGGGAGACCTCCTCCTGGGACACCCGACAGATGTTTTTC.

This clone was seen more than once but under ten times. Its ends do not fully match the called genes, so a read error is possible. In the same sample, other DNA sequences code for this CDR3. V and J are TRDV2 and TRDJ1; 9 bases align to TRDD3. The V gene's germline CDR1 is GEAIGNYY and CDR2 EKD. This CDR3 spans 18 amino acids. CDR3 amino acids: CACDTLLGDTRITDKLIF. The CDR3, as DNA: TGCGCCTGTGACACCTTACTGGGGGACACGCGTATCACCGATAAACTCATCTTT.

This clone was recorded a few times. The TCRdb protein, from a much larger clone, departs from this DNA's translation at residue 5, likely by read error; the protein shown derives from the DNA. The chain joins TRDV1 to TRDJ2; D perhaps matches TRDD1 (6 bases). The CDR3 is 16 residues long. Germline V gene lookup returns CDR1 TSWWSYY and CDR2 QGS. CDR3 coding DNA: TGTGCTCTTGCGGAAAATAGAGGGTCACCGACAGCACAACTCTTCTTT. Translated: CALAENRGSPTAQLFF.

This clone was seen a few times. The chain uses TRDV1 and TRDJ1; D tentatively fits TRDD2 or TRDD3 (5 bases each). V was clipped by 0 bases and J by 0 bases, with 35 bases between them. The CDR3 has 24 residues. The V gene's germline CDR1 is TSWWSYY and CDR2 QGS. The CDR3 DNA reads TGTGCTCTTGGGGAACTAGATACCCTACGATCGGGCCCGGGGAGTAAGGAGTACACCGATAAACTCATCTTT. It is translated as CALGELDTLRSGPGSKEYTDKLIF.

The CDR3 DNA is TGTGCTCTTGGGGGCAGAGGCCGACCCCCGTACACCGATAACATCATCTTT. It encodes CALGGRGRPPYTDNIIF. For the V gene the call is TRDV1; the J gene has no call; the table's D call, TRDD3, has no DNA check behind it. Per germline, CDR1 TSWWSYY and CDR2 QGS. The CDR3 sequence is 17 residues long.

The V gene went uncalled, while the J gene is TRDJ2; whether TRDD3, the table's D call, matches the DNA was not checked. The CDR3 runs 15 residues. Written as DNA, the CDR3 is TGTGCCTGTGACACCGACTGGATACATGCAGCACAACTCTTCTTT. This gives the protein CACDTDWIHAAQLFF.

As concerns this clone: This may stem from a read error, because a much larger clone lies one nucleotide away. The chain is built from TRDV2 and TRDJ2; 11 nucleotides line up with TRDD3. Germline-derived CDR1 and CDR2 are GEAIGNYY and EKD. This CDR3 is 14 amino acids long. V lost 3 bases and J lost 7; bases outside the gene matches: 3. The CDR3 bases are TGTGCCTGTGACGTACTGGGGGATAAAGCACAACTCTTCTTT. It encodes CACDVLGDKAQLFF.

This clone was observed a handful of times. TCRdb's protein, taken from a much larger clone, differs from this DNA's translation at residue 10, likely owing to a read error; the protein displayed comes from the DNA. The chain links TRDV1 to TRDJ1; tentative D call: TRDD3 (5 bases). This CDR3 contains 15 residues. The ends were cut back, 4 bases at V and 10 bases at J, with 22 bases in the middle. Looked up from germline, CDR1 is TSWWSYY and CDR2 is QGS. The CDR3 DNA sequence: TGTGCTCTTGGGGGCAATCACTTATGGAGGATAAGACTCATCTTT. This translates into CALGGNHLWRIRLIF.

This clone was picked up a small number of times. The rearrangement uses TRDV2 and TRDJ1; D may be TRDD3 (5 bases). CDR1 is GEAIGNYY, CDR2 EKD, per germline. Deletions cut 0 bases from V and 0 bases from J, with 22 bases between. CDR3 size: 19 residues. The CDR3 sequence is CACDTVGRGRGLDTDKLIF. The CDR3 region has the DNA TGTGCCTGTGACACCGTCGGGCGGGGACGGGGCTTAGACACCGATAAACTCATCTTT.

Note on this clone: A much bigger clone sits one base away, suggesting this may be a read error. This sequence joins TRDV1 and TRDJ1; TRDD2 aligns across 8 bases. Here the J gene came from matching the DNA to germline, since TCRdb omits it. The J segment lost 0 bases and the V segment lost 3 bases, leaving 21 bases of the junction unmatched. This CDR3 region has 21 residues. Germline V gives CDR1 TSWWSYY, CDR2 QGS. CDR3 in DNA: TGTGCTCTTGGGGAGCCCAGCGGGCTTCCTACAACCCTCCTCTACACCGATAAACTCATCTTT. It yields the protein CALGEPSGLPTTLLYTDKLIF.

V usage is TRAV29/DV5 and J usage is TRDJ1; TRDD3 aligns across 12 bases. The ends lost 0 bases at V and 8 bases at J; junction bases unmatched: 14. Germline loops: CDR1 NSMFDY, CDR2 ISSIKDK. The length of the CDR3 is 17 residues. The CDR3 DNA reads as TGTGCAGCAAGCGAGTCTTCCCCTCTGGGGGATACGTGGAAACTCATCTTT. Its translation: CAASESSPLGDTWKLIF.

The V call is TRDV2, the J call TRDJ3; D possibly corresponds to TRDD3 (5 bases). V was shortened by 1 base and J by 0 bases, with 12 bases between the two germline ends. This CDR3 is 18 amino acids long. CDR1 GEAIGNYY and CDR2 EKD come from the germline V gene. The CDR3 loop is CACDTVGLSSWDTRQMFF. In DNA, the CDR3 is TGTGCCTGTGACACGGTGGGGTTGAGCTCCTGGGACACCCGACAGATGTTTTTC.

This clone was found a few times. This chain uses TRDV2 with TRDJ2; the match to TRDD3 covers 12 bases. The CDR3 is 19 amino acids. In germline, CDR1 is GEAIGNYY, CDR2 EKD. V was clipped by 3 bases and J by 1 base; unmatched bases: 11. The CDR3 nucleotides read TGTGCCTGTGACTCTATTACTGGGGGATACTCCGGTTTGACAGCACAACTCTTCTTT. Its protein product is CACDSITGGYSGLTAQLFF.

Turning to this clone: Since a much larger clone is just one base distant, this may be a read error. J gene calling gave no result, while the V gene is TRDV2; the table's D call, TRDD3, was not checked against the DNA. Germline V lookup: CDR1 GEAIGNYY, CDR2 EKD. The CDR3 spans 23 residues. CDR3 residues: CACDTVNAVGLGDPGGWTDKIIF. In nucleotides, the CDR3 is TGTGCCTGTGACACCGTCAATGCGGTAGGACTGGGGGATCCCGGGGGCTGGACCGATAAAATCATCTTT.

This clone qualifies as medium-sized. Other nucleotide sequences in the sample specify the same CDR3. CDR3 in amino acids: CACDTLAGGLGVAQLFF. CDR3 nucleotides: TGTGCCTGTGACACCCTTGCTGGGGGATTAGGGGTAGCACAACTCTTCTTT. This chain uses TRDV2 with TRDJ2; 9 bases fit TRDD3. In germline, CDR1 is GEAIGNYY, CDR2 EKD. The V and J ends lost 0 bases and 7 bases, in that order; junction bases with no gene match: 11. There are 17 residues in the CDR3.

V gene TRDV1 combines with J gene TRDJ1; 9 bases line up with TRDD3. The J gene, left out of TCRdb, was set here by checking the DNA against germline. The V gene's germline CDR1 is TSWWSYY and CDR2 QGS. CDR3 length: 22 residues. The V gene end was trimmed by 5 bases and the J gene end by 0 bases; junction bases not matched to a gene: 25. The CDR3 protein is CALGPKGFLSTGGYSYTDKLIF. Written as DNA, the CDR3 is TGTGCTCTTGGGCCGAAGGGCTTCCTTAGTACAGGGGGATACTCCTACACCGATAAACTCATCTTT.

This clone was observed a few times. Since a much larger clone is just one base distant, this may be a read error. This same CDR3 is encoded by further DNA sequences in the sample. The chain has TRDV2 and TRDJ3; TRDD3 matches at 12 bases. Germline values: CDR1 GEAIGNYY, CDR2 EKD. J gave up 4 bases and V 3 bases, and 12 bases lay outside the gene matches. The CDR3 spans 20 residues. The CDR3, as DNA: TGTGCCTGTGACCAAGTACTGGGGGATACCAGCTCTTGGGACACCCGACAGATGTTTTTC. This translates into CACDQVLGDTSSWDTRQMFF.

Comment on this clone: A much larger clone sits a single nucleotide away, making a read error possible. The V and J genes are TRDV2 and TRDJ1; the match to TRDD3 covers 12 bases. The CDR3 loop spans 19 amino acids. Germline V gene lookup returns CDR1 GEAIGNYY and CDR2 EKD. For the CDR3, the DNA is TGTGCCTGTGGCACCGTCGTTCCTACTGGGGGATACCGAACCGATAAACTCATCTTT. It codes for CACGTVVPTGGYRTDKLIF.

This clone has a handful of counts. The rearrangement uses TRDV2 and TRDJ1, with a tentative D call TRDD3 (5 bases). Germline CDR1 is GEAIGNYY and CDR2 is EKD. CDR3 size: 15 residues. V lost 0 bases to trimming and J lost 0 bases, with 10 bases between them. CDR3 loop: CACDTVGEYTDKLIF. CDR3 coding DNA: TGTGCCTGTGACACCGTCGGGGAATACACCGATAAACTCATCTTT.

This clone is categorized as medium-sized. This chain links TRDV2 with TRDJ1, with 11 bases lining up with TRDD3. V lost 5 bases, J lost 0 bases, and 7 bases stayed unmatched. Germline loops: CDR1 GEAIGNYY, CDR2 EKD. CDR3 length: 16 amino acids. Here the CDR3 reads CACAVWGIQYTDKLIF. For the CDR3, the DNA is TGTGCCTGTGCGGTCTGGGGGATACAGTACACCGATAAACTCATCTTT.